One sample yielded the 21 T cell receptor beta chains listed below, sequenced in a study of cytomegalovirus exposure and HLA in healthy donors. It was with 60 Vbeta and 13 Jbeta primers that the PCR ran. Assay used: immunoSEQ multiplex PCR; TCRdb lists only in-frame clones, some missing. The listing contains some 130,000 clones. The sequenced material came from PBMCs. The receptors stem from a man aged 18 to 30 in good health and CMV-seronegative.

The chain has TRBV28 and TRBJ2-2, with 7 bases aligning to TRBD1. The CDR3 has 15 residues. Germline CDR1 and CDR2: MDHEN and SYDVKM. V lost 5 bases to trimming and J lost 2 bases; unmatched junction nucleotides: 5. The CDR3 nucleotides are TGTGCCAGCAGTCCGGGACAGATAAACACCGGGGAGCTGTTTTTT. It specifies CASSPGQINTGELFF.

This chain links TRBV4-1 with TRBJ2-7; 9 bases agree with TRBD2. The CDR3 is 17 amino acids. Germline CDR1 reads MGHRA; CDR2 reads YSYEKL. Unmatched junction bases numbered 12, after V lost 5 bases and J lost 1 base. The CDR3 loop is CASSFGSGAGGSYEQYF. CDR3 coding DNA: TGCGCCAGCAGCTTTGGGTCGGGAGCGGGAGGATCCTACGAGCAGTACTTC.

The CDR3 reads CASSSQGVLEQYF. The CDR3 bases are TGTGCCAGCAGTTCACAGGGGGTCCTGGAGCAGTACTTC. The rearrangement joins TRBV6-5 to TRBJ2-7, with TRBD1 identical over 8 bases. Germline V gene lookup returns CDR1 MNHEY and CDR2 SVGAGI. The junction had 6 bases not matched to a gene; V was cut back by 4 bases and J by 7 bases. The CDR3 runs 13 residues.

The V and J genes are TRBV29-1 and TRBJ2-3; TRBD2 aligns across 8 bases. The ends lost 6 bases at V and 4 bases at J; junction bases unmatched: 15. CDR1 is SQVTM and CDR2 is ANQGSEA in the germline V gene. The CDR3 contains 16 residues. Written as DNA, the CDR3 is TGCAGCGTCAACGGCCGGGAGGGCCGTTACTCAGATACGCAGTATTTT. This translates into CSVNGREGRYSDTQYF.

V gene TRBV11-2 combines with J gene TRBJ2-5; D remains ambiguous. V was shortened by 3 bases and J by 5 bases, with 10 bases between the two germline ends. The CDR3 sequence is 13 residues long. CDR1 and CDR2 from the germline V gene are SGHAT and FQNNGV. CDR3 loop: CASSFTRQETQYF. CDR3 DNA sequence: TGTGCCAGCAGCTTTACCAGGCAGGAGACCCAGTACTTC. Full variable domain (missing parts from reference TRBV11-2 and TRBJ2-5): EAGVAQSPRYKIIEKRQSVAFWCNPISGHATLYWYQQILGQGPKLLIQFQNNGVVDDSQLPKDRFSAERLKGVDSTLKIQPAKLEDSAVYLCASSFTRQETQYFGPGTRLLVL.

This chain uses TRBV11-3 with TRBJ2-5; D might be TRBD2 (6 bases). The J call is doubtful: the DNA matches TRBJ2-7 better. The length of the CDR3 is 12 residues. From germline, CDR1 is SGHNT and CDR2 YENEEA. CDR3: CASSGTYYEQYF. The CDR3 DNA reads TGTGCCAGCAGTGGGACTTACTACGAGCAGTACTTC.

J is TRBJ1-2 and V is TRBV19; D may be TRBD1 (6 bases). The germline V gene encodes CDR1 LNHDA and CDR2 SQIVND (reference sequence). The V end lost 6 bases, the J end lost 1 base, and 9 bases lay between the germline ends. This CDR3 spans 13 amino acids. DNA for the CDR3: TGTGCCAGTAGGGTGGACAGTAACTATGGCTACACCTTC. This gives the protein CASRVDSNYGYTF.

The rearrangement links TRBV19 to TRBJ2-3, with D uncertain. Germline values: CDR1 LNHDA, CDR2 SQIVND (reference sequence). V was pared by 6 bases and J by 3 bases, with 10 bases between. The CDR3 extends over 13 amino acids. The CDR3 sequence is CASRAIPTDTQYF. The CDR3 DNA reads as TGTGCCAGTAGGGCCATTCCTACAGATACGCAGTATTTT.

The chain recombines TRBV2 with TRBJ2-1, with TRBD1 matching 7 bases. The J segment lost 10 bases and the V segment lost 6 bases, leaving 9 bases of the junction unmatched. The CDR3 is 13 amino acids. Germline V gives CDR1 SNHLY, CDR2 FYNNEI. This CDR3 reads CASRGDSLQEQFF. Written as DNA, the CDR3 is TGTGCCAGCAGAGGGGACAGCCTACAAGAGCAGTTCTTC.

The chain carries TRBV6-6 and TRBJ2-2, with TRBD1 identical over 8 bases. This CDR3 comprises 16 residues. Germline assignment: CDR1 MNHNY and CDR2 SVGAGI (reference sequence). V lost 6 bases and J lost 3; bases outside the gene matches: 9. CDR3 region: CASSSNQGAYTGELFF. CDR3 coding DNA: TGTGCCAGCAGCTCCAACCAGGGGGCGTACACCGGGGAGCTGTTTTTT.

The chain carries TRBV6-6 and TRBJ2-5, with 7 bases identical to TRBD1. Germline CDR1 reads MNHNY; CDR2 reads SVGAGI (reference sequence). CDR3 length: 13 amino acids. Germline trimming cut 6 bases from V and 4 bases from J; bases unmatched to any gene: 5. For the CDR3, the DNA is TGTGCCAGCAGGTTTGGGACAGCAGAGACCCAGTACTTC. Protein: CASRFGTAETQYF.

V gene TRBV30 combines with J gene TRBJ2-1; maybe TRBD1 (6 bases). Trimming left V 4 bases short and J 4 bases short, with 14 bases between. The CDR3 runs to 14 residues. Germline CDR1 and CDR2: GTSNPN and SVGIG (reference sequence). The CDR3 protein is CAWTLTGPYNEQFF. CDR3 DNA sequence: TGTGCCTGGACCCTGACAGGCCCATACAATGAGCAGTTCTTC.

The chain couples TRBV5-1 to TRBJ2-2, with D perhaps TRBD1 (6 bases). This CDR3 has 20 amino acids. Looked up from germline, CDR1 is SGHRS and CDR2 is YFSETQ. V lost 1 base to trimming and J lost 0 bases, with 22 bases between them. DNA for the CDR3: TGCGCCAGCAGCTTGTTGCTGGGGGCGACCACAAAAGCGAACACCGGGGAGCTGTTTTTT. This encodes CASSLLLGATTKANTGELFF.

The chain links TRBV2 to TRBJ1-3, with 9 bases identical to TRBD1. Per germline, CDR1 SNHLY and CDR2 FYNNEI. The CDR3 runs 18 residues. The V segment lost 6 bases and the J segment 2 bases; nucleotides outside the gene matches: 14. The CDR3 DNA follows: TGTGCCAGCAGCCGGGACAGGGTCCCGACAGGCACTGGAAACACCATATATTTT. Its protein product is CASSRDRVPTGTGNTIYF.

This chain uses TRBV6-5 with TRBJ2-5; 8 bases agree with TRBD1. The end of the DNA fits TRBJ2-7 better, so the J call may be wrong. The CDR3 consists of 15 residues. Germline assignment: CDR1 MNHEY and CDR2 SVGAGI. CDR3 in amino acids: CASSPTSGQAYEQYF. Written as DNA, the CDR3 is TGTGCCAGCAGTCCAACTTCGGGACAGGCCTACGAGCAGTACTTC.

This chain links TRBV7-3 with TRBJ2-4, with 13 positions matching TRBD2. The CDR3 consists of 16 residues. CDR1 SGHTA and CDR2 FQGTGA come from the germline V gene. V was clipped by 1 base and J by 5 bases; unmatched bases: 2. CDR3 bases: TGTGCCAGCAGCTTAATGGGACTAGCGGGACAAAACATTCAGTACTTC. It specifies CASSLMGLAGQNIQYF.

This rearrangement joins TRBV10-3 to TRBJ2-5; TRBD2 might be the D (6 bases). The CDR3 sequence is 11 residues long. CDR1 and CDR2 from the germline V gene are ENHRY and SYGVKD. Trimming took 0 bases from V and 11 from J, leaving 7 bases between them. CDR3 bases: TGTGCCATCAGTGAGTCTCGGGAGCAGTACTTC. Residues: CAISESREQYF.

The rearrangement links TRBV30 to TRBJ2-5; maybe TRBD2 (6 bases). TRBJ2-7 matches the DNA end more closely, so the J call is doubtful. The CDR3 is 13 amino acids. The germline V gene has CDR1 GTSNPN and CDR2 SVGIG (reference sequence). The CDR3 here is CAWSEARGYEQYF. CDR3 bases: TGTGCCTGGAGCGAGGCCCGGGGGTACGAGCAGTACTTC.

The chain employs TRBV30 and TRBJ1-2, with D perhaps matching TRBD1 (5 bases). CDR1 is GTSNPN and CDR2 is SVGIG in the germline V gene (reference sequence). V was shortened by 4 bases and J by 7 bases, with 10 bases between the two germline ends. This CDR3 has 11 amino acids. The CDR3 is CAWTHGAGYTF. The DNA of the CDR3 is TGTGCCTGGACCCATGGGGCTGGCTACACCTTC.

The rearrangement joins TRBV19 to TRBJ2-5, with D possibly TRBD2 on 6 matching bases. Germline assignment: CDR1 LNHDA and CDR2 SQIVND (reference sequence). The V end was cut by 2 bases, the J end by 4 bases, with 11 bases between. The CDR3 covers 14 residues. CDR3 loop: CASSIMGGRETQYF. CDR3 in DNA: TGTGCCAGTAGTATAATGGGGGGTCGAGAGACCCAGTACTTC.

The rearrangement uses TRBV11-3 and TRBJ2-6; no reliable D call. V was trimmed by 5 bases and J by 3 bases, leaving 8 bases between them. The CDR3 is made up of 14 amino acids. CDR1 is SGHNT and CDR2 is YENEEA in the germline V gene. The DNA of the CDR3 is TGTGCCAGCAGCCTATTCCTTGGGGCCAACGTCCTGACTTTC. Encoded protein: CASSLFLGANVLTF.